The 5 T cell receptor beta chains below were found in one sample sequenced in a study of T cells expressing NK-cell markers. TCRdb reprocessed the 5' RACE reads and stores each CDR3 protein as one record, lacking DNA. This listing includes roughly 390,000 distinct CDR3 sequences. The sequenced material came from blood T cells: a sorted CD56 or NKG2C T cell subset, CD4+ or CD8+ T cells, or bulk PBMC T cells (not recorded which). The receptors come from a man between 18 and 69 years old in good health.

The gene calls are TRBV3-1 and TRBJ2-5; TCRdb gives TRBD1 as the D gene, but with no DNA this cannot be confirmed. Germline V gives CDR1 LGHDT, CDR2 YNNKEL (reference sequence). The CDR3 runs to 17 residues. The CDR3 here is CASSPSTGDKYQETQYF.

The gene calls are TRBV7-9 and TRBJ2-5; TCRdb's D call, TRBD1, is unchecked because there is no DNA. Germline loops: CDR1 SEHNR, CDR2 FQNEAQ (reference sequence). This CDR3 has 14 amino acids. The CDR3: CASREGAGQETQYF. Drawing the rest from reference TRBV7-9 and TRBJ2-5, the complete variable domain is DTGVSQNPRHKITKRGQNVTFRCDPISEHNRLYWYRQTLGQGPEFLTYFQNEAQLEKSRLLSDRFSAERPKGSFSTLEIQRTEQGDSAMYLCASREGAGQETQYFGPGTRLLVL.

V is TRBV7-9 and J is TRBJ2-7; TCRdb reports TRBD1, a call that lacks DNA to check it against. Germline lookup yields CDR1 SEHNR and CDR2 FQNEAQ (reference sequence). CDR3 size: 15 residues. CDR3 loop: CASSLTGASIYEQYF.

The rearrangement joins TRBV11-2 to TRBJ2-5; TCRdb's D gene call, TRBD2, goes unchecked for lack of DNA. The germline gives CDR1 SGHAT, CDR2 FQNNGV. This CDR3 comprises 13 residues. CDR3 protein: CASSLDPEGTQYF.

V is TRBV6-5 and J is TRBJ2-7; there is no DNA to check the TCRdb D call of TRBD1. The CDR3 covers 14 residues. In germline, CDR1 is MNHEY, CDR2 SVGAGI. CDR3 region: CASSYSSGGYEQYF.